The next 5 T cell receptor beta chains were all read from a single sample in a study of T cell responses to AZD1222 COVID-19 vaccine. TCRdb's copy holds only in-frame clones and misses some; the assay was immunoSEQ multiplex PCR. The sample contains some 120,000 clones, approximately 91% of which appear only once. The sequencing here drew on peripheral blood, taken 28 days after the second AZD1222 dose. These receptor sequences come from an adult who received the AZD1222 COVID-19 vaccine.

The rearrangement links TRBV4-1 to TRBJ1-1; TRBD1 might be the D (5 bases). The CDR3 loop spans 14 amino acids. Germline V gene sequence: CDR1 MGHRA, CDR2 YSYEKL. V gave up 1 base and J gave up 1 base, with 7 bases separating them. The CDR3 region is CASSQGQKNTEAFF. In nucleotides, the CDR3 is TGCGCCAGCAGCCAAGGACAGAAGAACACTGAAGCTTTCTTT.

This clone was recorded a few times. The CDR3 spells CASSPLAGGYNEQFF. The CDR3 DNA reads TGTGCCAGCAGCCCCTTAGCGGGGGGGTACAATGAGCAGTTCTTC. V usage is TRBV6-2 or TRBV6-3 and J usage is TRBJ2-1; 11 nucleotides align to TRBD2. The CDR3 runs 15 residues. Germline loops: CDR1 MNHEY, CDR2 SVGEGT. Trimming cost V 6 bases and J 4 bases; bases outside gene matches: 5.

This rearrangement joins TRBV6-5 to TRBJ2-3, with 10 bases matching TRBD2. The V gene end was trimmed by 7 bases and the J gene end by 5 bases; junction bases not matched to a gene: 6. The germline V gene encodes CDR1 MNHEY and CDR2 SVGAGI. The CDR3 consists of 14 residues. CDR3 sequence (DNA): TGTGCCAGCATCGAGCTAGCGGGAGAAGATACGCAGTATTTT. Its protein product is CASIELAGEDTQYF.

The chain employs TRBV13 and TRBJ1-6, with 8 bases lining up with TRBD1. This CDR3 has 14 amino acids. The germline CDR1 and CDR2 sequences are PRHDT and FYEKMQ (reference sequence). V shed 5 bases and J 7 bases; nucleotides not matched to a gene: 4. The CDR3: CASSARDRNSPLHF. The CDR3 bases are TGTGCCAGCAGCGCCCGGGACAGGAATTCACCCCTCCACTTT.

The chain couples TRBV4-3 to TRBJ1-2; D gene uncertain. CDR3 size: 15 residues. Trimming shortened V by 6 bases and J by 4 bases, and 18 bases separated the two germline ends. Looked up from germline, CDR1 is LGHNA and CDR2 is YSLEER. CDR3 sequence: CASSPRGPAGYGYTF. The CDR3 nucleotides are TGCGCCAGCAGTCCCCGTGGGCCCGCGGGCTATGGCTACACCTTC.